The T cell receptor beta chain under discussion was sequenced for a study of blood T cell repertoires in COVID-19. V lost 4 bases and J lost 2, with 10 bases in between. This CDR3 comprises 14 residues. Looked up from germline, CDR1 is MGHRA and CDR2 is YSYEKL. Method: immunoSEQ multiplex PCR; TCRdb's copy keeps in-frame clones and lacks some. The sample lists some 70,000 clones, 88% occurring once. J is TRBJ2-3 and V is TRBV4-1; TRBD1 is a possible D gene (6 bases). Sequenced sample: peripheral blood. This TCR came from a human donor in a cohort sampled during active COVID-19. In DNA, the CDR3 is TGCGCCAGCAGCCCCCGGGACAACACAGATACGCAGTATTTT. Its translation: CASSPRDNTDTQYF.